The sequence of this T cell receptor beta chain was determined in a study of technical replicates of blood from a handful of donors. This table comes from immunoSEQ multiplex PCR, and its TCRdb copy is limited to in-frame clones, with some not included. There are approximately 70,000 clones in the sample; 92% occur only once, and about 0.4% lies in the top ten. Per germline, CDR1 SGHRS and CDR2 YFSETQ. Trimming at V came to 0 bases and at J to 0 bases, leaving 11 bases not matched to a gene. The CDR3 is 19 amino acids. The sequencing input was T cells isolated from PBMCs. This receptor was taken from a human donor in good health. The chain couples TRBV5-1 to TRBJ2-1; 8 bases are shared with TRBD2. Here the CDR3 DNA reads TGCGCCAGCAGCTTGGGTCTTGTAGCGGGGCCTGTCTCCTACAATGAGCAGTTCTTC. As protein: CASSLGLVAGPVSYNEQFF.